This TCR beta chain was captured by sequencing in a study of blood T cell repertoires in COVID-19. This clone was seen only a few times. V lost 2 bases, J lost 7 bases, and 4 bases stayed unmatched. The CDR3 extends over 13 amino acids. TCRdb's copy holds only in-frame clones and misses some; the assay was immunoSEQ multiplex PCR. The table includes under 200,000 clones, 75% to 90% detected once. The genes are TRBV12-3 or TRBV12-4 and TRBJ1-1; 7 bases match TRBD1. This receptor was taken from an older woman with acute or convalescent COVID-19. The sample comprised peripheral blood. The DNA of the CDR3 is TGTGCCAGCAGTTTATCGGCAGGGGGTGAAGCTTTCTTT. As protein: CASSLSAGGEAFF.